These T cell receptor beta chains were read from a single sample in a study of T cells in Graves' hyperthyroidism and ophthalmopathy. TCRdb analysed the multiplex PCR reads with MiXCR anew, one entry per CDR3 protein. Of hundreds of thousands of distinct CDR3 sequences in the sample, approximately 40% were seen once. The sample comprised blood. These receptors all come from a woman in her forties with Graves' hyperthyroidism. Each CDR3 is given with its conserved first and last residue. Fields, in order: J gene, V gene, D gene, clone size, CDR3 DNA, CDR3 protein. The D gene is left open where the match is weak. The size of a clone is reported for some rows only, either as once, few or many, or as a class for expanded clones.

j_call: TRBJ1-1
v_call: TRBV7-2
d_call: .
clone_size: .
cdr3_nt: TGTGCCAGCAGCTTAACCGGCTTAGTGAACACTGAAGCTTTCTTT
cdr3_aa: CASSLTGLVNTEAFF

j_call: TRBJ1-5
v_call: TRBV15
d_call: TRBD1
clone_size: .
cdr3_nt: TGTGCCACCAGCAGTTGGACAGGGGGGAATCAGCCCCAGCATTTT
cdr3_aa: CATSSWTGGNQPQHF

j_call: TRBJ2-5
v_call: TRBV12-3/TRBV12-4
d_call: .
clone_size: many
cdr3_nt: TGTGCCAGCAGTGGGGCCGTTTTGAGTGTAACACAGACCCAGTACTTC
cdr3_aa: CASSGAVLSVTQTQYF

j_call: TRBJ2-6
v_call: TRBV6-1
d_call: .
clone_size: .
cdr3_nt: TGTGCCAGCAGTGCCTTGCGCGGGGGGGCCAACGTCCTGACTTTC
cdr3_aa: CASSALRGGANVLTF

j_call: TRBJ2-7
v_call: TRBV5-6
d_call: .
clone_size: many
cdr3_nt: TGTGCCAGCAGCGGGGACGCGAGCTCCTACGAGCAGTACTTC
cdr3_aa: CASSGDASSYEQYF

j_call: TRBJ2-7
v_call: TRBV7-2
d_call: TRBD1
clone_size: many
cdr3_nt: TGTGCCAGCGGCGGACAGGGGTACGAGCAGTACTTC
cdr3_aa: CASGGQGYEQYF

j_call: TRBJ2-7
v_call: TRBV20-1
d_call: TRBD2
clone_size: .
cdr3_nt: TGCAGTGGACTAGCGGGAGCGGGGGCCTCCTACGAGCAGTACTTC
cdr3_aa: CSGLAGAGASYEQYF

j_call: TRBJ2-3
v_call: TRBV7-2
d_call: .
clone_size: .
cdr3_nt: TGTGCCAGCAGCTTTAGGAGCGCAGATACGCAGTATTTT
cdr3_aa: CASSFRSADTQYF

j_call: TRBJ2-7
v_call: TRBV7-3
d_call: TRBD1
clone_size: .
cdr3_nt: TGTCCCAGACAGGGGGTCTACGAGCAGTACTTC
cdr3_aa: CPRQGVYEQYF

j_call: TRBJ2-7
v_call: TRBV20-1
d_call: TRBD1
clone_size: .
cdr3_nt: TGCAGTGCCCAGGGGACAGGATTCTTCTCCTACGAGCAGTACTTC
cdr3_aa: CSAQGTGFFSYEQYF

j_call: TRBJ1-1
v_call: TRBV5-4
d_call: TRBD1
clone_size: .
cdr3_nt: TGTGCCAGCAGCTTAGGGGACAGGGGCGCTGAAGCTTTCTTT
cdr3_aa: CASSLGDRGAEAFF

j_call: TRBJ1-1
v_call: TRBV7-9
d_call: .
clone_size: many
cdr3_nt: TGTGCCAGCACCTCCATAGGGGCTAACACTGAAGCTTTCTTT
cdr3_aa: CASTSIGANTEAFF

j_call: TRBJ1-5
v_call: TRBV7-2
d_call: .
clone_size: many
cdr3_nt: TGTGCCAGCAGCTTAGAGGCGCGGAGACCAGAACATTTT
cdr3_aa: CASSLEARRPEHF

j_call: TRBJ2-7
v_call: TRBV24-1
d_call: TRBD2
clone_size: .
cdr3_nt: TGTGCCACCAGTGCTTCGACTAGCGGGGGGGCGTACGAGCAGTACTTC
cdr3_aa: CATSASTSGGAYEQYF

j_call: TRBJ1-1
v_call: TRBV12-3/TRBV12-4
d_call: .
clone_size: many
cdr3_nt: TGTGCCAGCAGCCCCCCGGCCAGTACCACTGAAGCTTTCTTT
cdr3_aa: CASSPPASTTEAFF

j_call: TRBJ1-1
v_call: TRBV7-2
d_call: .
clone_size: few
cdr3_nt: TGTGCCAGCAGCTTAGTATGGGGGTCTGAAGCTTTCTTT
cdr3_aa: CASSLVWGSEAFF

j_call: TRBJ1-6
v_call: TRBV19
d_call: .
clone_size: many
cdr3_nt: TGTGCCAGTAGTGAAAAGGGGAGGCAGGATGTCAATTCACCCCTCCACTTT
cdr3_aa: CASSEKGRQDVNSPLHF

j_call: TRBJ2-7
v_call: TRBV7-2
d_call: TRBD2
clone_size: many
cdr3_nt: TGTGCCAGCAGCTTAGCCGGGACTAGCGGCTACGAGCAGTACTTC
cdr3_aa: CASSLAGTSGYEQYF

j_call: TRBJ2-5
v_call: TRBV10-3
d_call: TRBD1
clone_size: many
cdr3_nt: TGTGCCATCAGTGGGGGACAGGGAAGTATGGAGACCCAGTACTTC
cdr3_aa: CAISGGQGSMETQYF

j_call: TRBJ2-2
v_call: TRBV29-1
d_call: .
clone_size: many
cdr3_nt: TGCAGCGCCCAAGGGGGAACCGGGGAGCTGTTTTTT
cdr3_aa: CSAQGGTGELFF

j_call: TRBJ2-7
v_call: TRBV29-1
d_call: .
clone_size: many
cdr3_nt: TGCAGCGTCGTTATCCAGGGGCTGGATCAGTACTTC
cdr3_aa: CSVVIQGLDQYF

j_call: TRBJ1-2
v_call: TRBV2
d_call: .
clone_size: many
cdr3_nt: TGTGCCAGCAGTGAAGAGTCCGCAGGGCCCACGGATGGCTACACCTTC
cdr3_aa: CASSEESAGPTDGYTF

j_call: TRBJ2-7
v_call: TRBV20-1
d_call: TRBD1
clone_size: .
cdr3_nt: TGCAGTGCCAGTAGTATATCGGGACAGGGATACGAGCAGTACTTC
cdr3_aa: CSASSISGQGYEQYF

j_call: TRBJ1-1
v_call: TRBV10-2
d_call: TRBD1
clone_size: many
cdr3_nt: TGCGCCAGCAGTGAGGAGACAGGGGGCTTAAACACTGAAGCTTTCTTT
cdr3_aa: CASSEETGGLNTEAFF

j_call: TRBJ1-1
v_call: TRBV28
d_call: TRBD1
clone_size: .
cdr3_nt: TGTGCCACCAAGACTACCGGGACAGGGAACACTGAAGCTTTCTTT
cdr3_aa: CATKTTGTGNTEAFF

j_call: TRBJ1-1
v_call: TRBV12-5
d_call: TRBD1
clone_size: few
cdr3_nt: TGTGCTAGTGGACCCGACATTCGGACAGGGCAACCTGAAGCTTTCTTT
cdr3_aa: CASGPDIRTGQPEAFF

j_call: TRBJ2-5
v_call: TRBV19
d_call: .
clone_size: many
cdr3_nt: TGTGCCAGTAGTCTCGGGATGCAAGAGACCCAGTACTTC
cdr3_aa: CASSLGMQETQYF

j_call: TRBJ2-5
v_call: TRBV7-9
d_call: .
clone_size: many
cdr3_nt: TGTGCCAGCAGCCCAAATACTCTTACGGACCAAGAGACCCAGTACTTC
cdr3_aa: CASSPNTLTDQETQYF

j_call: TRBJ1-2
v_call: TRBV2
d_call: TRBD1
clone_size: .
cdr3_nt: TGTGCCAGCAGCCTCTGGTTGGGACAGGGGAACGGCTACACCTTC
cdr3_aa: CASSLWLGQGNGYTF

j_call: TRBJ2-7
v_call: TRBV10-3
d_call: .
clone_size: .
cdr3_nt: TGTGCCATCAGGGTATCCTACGAGCAGTACTTC
cdr3_aa: CAIRVSYEQYF

j_call: TRBJ1-1
v_call: TRBV5-6
d_call: TRBD1
clone_size: many
cdr3_nt: TGTGCCAGCAGCTATAAGGGACAGGGAAACACTGAAGCTTTCTTT
cdr3_aa: CASSYKGQGNTEAFF

j_call: TRBJ2-7
v_call: TRBV20-1
d_call: TRBD2
clone_size: few
cdr3_nt: TGCAGTGCTAGAGGGATCCGTAGCGGGAGGATATCGCGGGAGCAGTACTTC
cdr3_aa: CSARGIRSGRISREQYF

j_call: TRBJ2-7
v_call: TRBV15
d_call: TRBD1
clone_size: few
cdr3_nt: TGTGCCACCAGCAGTACAGGGGGCCGTGAGCAGTACTTC
cdr3_aa: CATSSTGGREQYF

j_call: TRBJ1-5
v_call: TRBV7-8
d_call: TRBD1
clone_size: few
cdr3_nt: TGTGCCAGCAGTGCTCGACAGGGGGCACGTCAGCCCCAGCATTTT
cdr3_aa: CASSARQGARQPQHF

j_call: TRBJ2-6
v_call: TRBV10-3
d_call: .
clone_size: many
cdr3_nt: TGTGCCATCAGTCCACTGTCTGGGGCCAACGTCCTGACTTTC
cdr3_aa: CAISPLSGANVLTF

j_call: TRBJ1-5
v_call: TRBV19
d_call: TRBD1
clone_size: many
cdr3_nt: TGTGCCAGTAGTATAGCGACAGGGCTACATCAGCCCCAGCATTTT
cdr3_aa: CASSIATGLHQPQHF

j_call: TRBJ1-2
v_call: TRBV10-3
d_call: .
clone_size: .
cdr3_nt: TGTGCCATCAGTGGAACAGGACAGAGTTTCTATGGCTACACCTTC
cdr3_aa: CAISGTGQSFYGYTF

j_call: TRBJ2-2
v_call: TRBV5-1
d_call: TRBD1
clone_size: few
cdr3_nt: TGCGCCAGCAGCCGGGACAGCCCGAACACCGGGGAGCTGTTTTTT
cdr3_aa: CASSRDSPNTGELFF

j_call: TRBJ1-2
v_call: TRBV20-1
d_call: .
clone_size: .
cdr3_nt: TGCAGTGCTAGAGAACCGTCAGCCCACCGAACAGGGCTGGCTAACTATGGCTACACCTTC
cdr3_aa: CSAREPSAHRTGLANYGYTF

j_call: TRBJ1-1
v_call: TRBV7-9
d_call: TRBD1
clone_size: many
cdr3_nt: TGTGCCAGCAGCCTTGGGACAGGGGCAACCGAAGCTTTCTTT
cdr3_aa: CASSLGTGATEAFF

j_call: TRBJ1-2
v_call: TRBV20-1
d_call: TRBD1
clone_size: .
cdr3_nt: TGCAGTGCCAGACAGGGGGCGGGGGTCTATGGCTACACCTTC
cdr3_aa: CSARQGAGVYGYTF

j_call: TRBJ1-2
v_call: TRBV19
d_call: .
clone_size: many
cdr3_nt: TGTGCCAGTAGGGAATATGGCTACACCTTC
cdr3_aa: CASREYGYTF

j_call: TRBJ2-7
v_call: TRBV19
d_call: .
clone_size: many
cdr3_nt: TGTGCCAGTAGTATAGGACTAGATCACAACGAGCAGTACTTC
cdr3_aa: CASSIGLDHNEQYF

j_call: TRBJ2-7
v_call: TRBV6-6
d_call: .
clone_size: .
cdr3_nt: TGTGCCAGCAGAGATGGGGGGCTGTGCGAGCAGTACTTC
cdr3_aa: CASRDGGLCEQYF

j_call: TRBJ1-1
v_call: TRBV11-1
d_call: .
clone_size: .
cdr3_nt: TGTGCCAGCAGCGGATCAGGGGAAGGGTTCACTGAAGCTTTCTTT
cdr3_aa: CASSGSGEGFTEAFF

j_call: TRBJ2-7
v_call: TRBV2
d_call: TRBD2
clone_size: .
cdr3_nt: TGTGCCAGCAGCTCAGAGGGAGGGTTTTCCTACGAGCAGTACTTC
cdr3_aa: CASSSEGGFSYEQYF

j_call: TRBJ1-3
v_call: TRBV2
d_call: .
clone_size: .
cdr3_nt: TGTGCCAGCAGCGATCCTTTTAGTCCGACCTCTGGAAACACCATATATTTT
cdr3_aa: CASSDPFSPTSGNTIYF

j_call: TRBJ2-5
v_call: TRBV20-1
d_call: TRBD2
clone_size: many
cdr3_nt: TGCAGTGCTAGAGACGGGACTAGCGGTCAAGAGACCCAGTACTTC
cdr3_aa: CSARDGTSGQETQYF

j_call: TRBJ1-1
v_call: TRBV5-8
d_call: .
clone_size: many
cdr3_nt: TGTGCCAGCAGCTTAGGGGCAGGGAGCACTGAAGCTTTCTTT
cdr3_aa: CASSLGAGSTEAFF